This T cell receptor (beta chain) was observed in a study of T cells in localized non-small cell lung cancer. The method was immunoSEQ multiplex PCR; TCRdb's version includes in-frame clones alone and lacks a portion of them. The sample yields about 82,000 clones, less than 85% seen once. Study findings and constraints: Adjacent uninvolved lung had the highest clonality, suggesting focused antigen responses. When the top 100 tumor clones were examined, a median around 50 of them also appeared in the adjacent lung, which was paired and uninvolved.

Details on this clone: Antigen: not known.

With V trimmed by 10 bases and J by 2 bases, 8 bases remained unmatched. CDR3 length: 13 amino acids. CDR1 is SNHLY, CDR2 FYNNEI, per germline. The chain couples TRBV2 to TRBJ2-7; the match to TRBD1 covers 7 bases. The sample was PBMCs, taken before any cancer treatment. This clonotype originated in a man aged 35 to 70 with stage II squamous cell lung carcinoma. The CDR3 protein is CANRDRRTYEQYF. In DNA form, the CDR3 reads TGTGCCAACCGGGACAGACGCACCTACGAGCAGTACTTC.